This T cell receptor beta chain was sequenced in a study of blood T cell repertoires in COVID-19. Study-wide background: Material from acute and convalescent COVID-19 was sourced from the United States, Italy and Spain. PBMCs, B-cell-depleted T cells, or T cells provided the cDNA or gDNA that made up the material.

As handled by the study authors: Nucleated cell number was recorded as an estimate derived from reference gene primer amplification. Here immunoSEQ multiplex PCR was the method, and the copy in TCRdb shows in-frame clones only, minus some. V and J calls and clone size are copied from that table; D and trimming were computed from the DNA. Among 45,000 to 65,000 clones listed, around four fifths were seen once. The CDR3 runs 13 residues. The V and J ends lost 6 bases and 5 bases respectively, with 8 bases between them. The TCR sequence derives from a woman aged 80 or over with acute or convalescent COVID-19. V usage is TRBV12-3 or TRBV12-4 and J usage is TRBJ1-6; maybe TRBD1 (5 bases). Sequencing input: peripheral blood. The CDR3: CASSDRDNSPLHF. CDR3 bases: TGTGCCAGCAGCGACAGAGATAATTCACCCCTCCACTTT.